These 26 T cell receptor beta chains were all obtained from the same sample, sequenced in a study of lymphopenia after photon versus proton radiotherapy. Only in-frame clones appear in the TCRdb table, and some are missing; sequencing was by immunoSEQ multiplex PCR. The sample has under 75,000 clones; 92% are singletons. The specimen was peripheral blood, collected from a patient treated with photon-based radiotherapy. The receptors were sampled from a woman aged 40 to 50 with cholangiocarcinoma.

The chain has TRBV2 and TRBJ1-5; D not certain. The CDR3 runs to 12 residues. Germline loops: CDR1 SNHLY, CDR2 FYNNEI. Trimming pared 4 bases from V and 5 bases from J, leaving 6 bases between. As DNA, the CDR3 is TGTGCCAGCAGTGTGGGAGATCAGCCCCAGCATTTT. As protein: CASSVGDQPQHF.

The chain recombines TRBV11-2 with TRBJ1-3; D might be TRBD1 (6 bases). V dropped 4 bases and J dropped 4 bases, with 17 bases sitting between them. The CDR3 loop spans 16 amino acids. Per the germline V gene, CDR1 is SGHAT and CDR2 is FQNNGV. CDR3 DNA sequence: TGTGCCAGCAGCTCCAGCGGGGGGGCAGCGGGAAACACCATATATTTT. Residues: CASSSSGGAAGNTIYF.

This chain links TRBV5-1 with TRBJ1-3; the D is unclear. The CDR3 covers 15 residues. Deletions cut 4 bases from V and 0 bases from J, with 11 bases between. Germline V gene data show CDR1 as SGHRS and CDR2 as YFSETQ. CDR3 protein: CASSPEATSGNTIYF. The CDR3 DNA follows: TGCGCCAGCAGCCCGGAGGCTACCTCTGGAAACACCATATATTTT.

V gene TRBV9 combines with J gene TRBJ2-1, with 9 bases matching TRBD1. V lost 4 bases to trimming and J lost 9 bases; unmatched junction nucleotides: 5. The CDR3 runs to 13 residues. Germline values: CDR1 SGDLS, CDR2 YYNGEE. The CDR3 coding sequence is TGTGCCAGCAGCTCACAGGGGGCTGGTGAGCAGTTCTTC. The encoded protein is CASSSQGAGEQFF.

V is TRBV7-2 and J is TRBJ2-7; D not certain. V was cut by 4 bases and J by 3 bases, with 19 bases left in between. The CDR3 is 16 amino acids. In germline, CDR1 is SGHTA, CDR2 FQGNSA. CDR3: CASSSDHLYSNYEQYF. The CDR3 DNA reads TGTGCCAGCAGCTCCGACCACCTCTACTCAAACTACGAGCAGTACTTC. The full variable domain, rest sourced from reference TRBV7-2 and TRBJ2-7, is GAGVSQSPSNKVTEKGKDVELRCDPISGHTALYWYRQSLGQGLEFLIYFQGNSAPDKSGLPSDRFSAERTGGSVSTLTIQRTQQEDSAVYLCASSSDHLYSNYEQYFGPGTRLTVT.

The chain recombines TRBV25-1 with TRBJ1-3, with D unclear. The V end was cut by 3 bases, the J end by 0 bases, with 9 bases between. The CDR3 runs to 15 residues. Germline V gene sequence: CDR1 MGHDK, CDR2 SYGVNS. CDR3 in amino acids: CASSDVVASGNTIYF. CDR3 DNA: TGTGCCAGCAGTGACGTCGTCGCCTCTGGAAACACCATATATTTT.

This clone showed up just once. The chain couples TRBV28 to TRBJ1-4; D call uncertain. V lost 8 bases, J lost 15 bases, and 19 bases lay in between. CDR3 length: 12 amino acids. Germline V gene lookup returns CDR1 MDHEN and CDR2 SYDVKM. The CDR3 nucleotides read TGTGCCAGCCAGACTCCGAAAGAAAGGATGTTTTTT. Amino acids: CASQTPKERMFF.

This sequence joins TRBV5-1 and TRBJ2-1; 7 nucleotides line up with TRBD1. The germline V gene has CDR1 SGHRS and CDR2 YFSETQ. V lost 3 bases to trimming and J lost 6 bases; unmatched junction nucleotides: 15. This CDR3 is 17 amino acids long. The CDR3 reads CASSSSPTGRYLNEQFF. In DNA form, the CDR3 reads TGCGCCAGCAGCTCCTCCCCGACAGGGCGCTACCTCAATGAGCAGTTCTTC.

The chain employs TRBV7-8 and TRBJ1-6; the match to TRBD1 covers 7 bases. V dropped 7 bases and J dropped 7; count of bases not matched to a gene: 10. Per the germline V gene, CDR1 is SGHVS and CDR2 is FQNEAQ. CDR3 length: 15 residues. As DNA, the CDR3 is TGTGCCAGCAATTACAGGGGATCAGTGAATTCACCCCTCCACTTT. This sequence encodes CASNYRGSVNSPLHF.

CDR3 in amino acids: CASSDPGIGNTEAFF. The DNA for the CDR3 is TGTGCCAGCAGTGACCCGGGGATCGGGAACACTGAAGCTTTCTTT. This chain connects TRBV2 to TRBJ1-1; no clear D gene. Germline values: CDR1 SNHLY, CDR2 FYNNEI. Trimming took off 3 bases at V and 1 base at J, with 12 bases between the two ends. The CDR3 totals 15 residues.

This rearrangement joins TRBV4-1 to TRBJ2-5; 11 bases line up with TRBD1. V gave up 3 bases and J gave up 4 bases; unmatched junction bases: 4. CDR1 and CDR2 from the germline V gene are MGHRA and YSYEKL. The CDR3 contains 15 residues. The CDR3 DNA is TGCGCCAGCAGCCAGCCGGGACAGGGGGTAGAGACCCAGTACTTC. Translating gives CASSQPGQGVETQYF.

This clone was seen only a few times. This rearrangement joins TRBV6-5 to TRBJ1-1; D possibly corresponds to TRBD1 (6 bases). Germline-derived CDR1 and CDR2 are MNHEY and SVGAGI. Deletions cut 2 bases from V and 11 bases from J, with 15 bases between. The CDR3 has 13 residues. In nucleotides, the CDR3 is TGTGCCAGCAGTTACGGAACAGGGTTGGGTGCTTTCTTT. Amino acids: CASSYGTGLGAFF.

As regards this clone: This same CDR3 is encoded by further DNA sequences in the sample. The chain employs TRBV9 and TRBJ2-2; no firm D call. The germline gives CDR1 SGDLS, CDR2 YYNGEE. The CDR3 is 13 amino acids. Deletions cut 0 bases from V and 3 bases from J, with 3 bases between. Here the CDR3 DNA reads TGTGCCAGCAGCGTAGCTTACACCGGGGAGCTGTTTTTT. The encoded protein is CASSVAYTGELFF.

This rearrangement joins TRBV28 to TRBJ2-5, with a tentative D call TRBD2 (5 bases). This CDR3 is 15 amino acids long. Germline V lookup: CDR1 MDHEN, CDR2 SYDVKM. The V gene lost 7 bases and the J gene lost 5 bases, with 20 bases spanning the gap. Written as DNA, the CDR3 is TGTGCCAGCACCCAGCGGACGAATCTTGAGGAGACCCAGTACTTC. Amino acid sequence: CASTQRTNLEETQYF. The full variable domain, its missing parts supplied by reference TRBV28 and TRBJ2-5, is DVKVTQSSRYLVKRTGEKVFLECVQDMDHENMFWYRQDPGLGLRLIYFSYDVKMKEKGDIPEGYSVSREKKERFSLILESASTNQTSMYLCASTQRTNLEETQYFGPGTRLLVL.

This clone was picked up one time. In DNA, the CDR3 is TGTGCCAGCAGCCGGGACCGAGATACGCAGTATTTT. Translation: CASSRDRDTQYF. V is TRBV11-1 and J is TRBJ2-3; D may match TRBD1 or TRBD2 (5 bases each). The CDR3 sequence is 12 residues long. Germline CDR1 reads SGHAT; CDR2 reads FQDESV (reference sequence). Deletions cut 5 bases from V and 5 bases from J, with 8 bases between. Variable domain in full (rest from reference TRBV11-1 and TRBJ2-3): EAEVAQSPRYKITEKSQAVAFWCDPISGHATLYWYRQILGQGPELLVQFQDESVVDDSQLPKDRFSAERLKGVDSTLKIQPAELGDSAMYLCASSRDRDTQYFGPGTRLTVL.

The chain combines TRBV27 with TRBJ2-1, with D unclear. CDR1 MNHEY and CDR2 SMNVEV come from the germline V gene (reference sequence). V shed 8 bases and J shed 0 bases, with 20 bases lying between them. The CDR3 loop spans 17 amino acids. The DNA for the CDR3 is TGTGCCAGCCCCTACCACCCGGGCCTCCACTCCTACAATGAGCAGTTCTTC. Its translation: CASPYHPGLHSYNEQFF.

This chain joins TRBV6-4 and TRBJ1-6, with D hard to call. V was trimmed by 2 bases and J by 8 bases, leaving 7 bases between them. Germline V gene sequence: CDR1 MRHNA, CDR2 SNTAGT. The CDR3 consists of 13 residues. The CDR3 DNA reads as TGTGCCAGCAGTGACGGCTTTTATTCACCCCTCCACTTT. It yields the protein CASSDGFYSPLHF.

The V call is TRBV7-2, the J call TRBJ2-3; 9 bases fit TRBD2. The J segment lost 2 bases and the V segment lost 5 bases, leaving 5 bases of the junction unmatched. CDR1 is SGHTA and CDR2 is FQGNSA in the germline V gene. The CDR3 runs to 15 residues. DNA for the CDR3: TGTGCCAGCAGCCATCTAGCGGGACCCACAGATACGCAGTATTTT. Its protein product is CASSHLAGPTDTQYF.

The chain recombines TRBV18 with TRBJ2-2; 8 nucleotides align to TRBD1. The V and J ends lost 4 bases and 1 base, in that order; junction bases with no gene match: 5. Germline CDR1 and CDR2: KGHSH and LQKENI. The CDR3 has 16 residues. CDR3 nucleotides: TGTGCCAGCTCACTCTCCGGGACAGGGAACACCGGGGAGCTGTTTTTT. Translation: CASSLSGTGNTGELFF.

The CDR3 nucleotides are TGTGCCAGTAGTATACGAGACAGTACTAACTATGGCTACACCTTC. It yields the protein CASSIRDSTNYGYTF. The chain joins TRBV19 to TRBJ1-2, with D maybe TRBD1 (5 bases). Per the germline V gene, CDR1 is LNHDA and CDR2 is SQIVND (reference sequence). Trimming stripped 2 bases from V and 0 bases from J, with 10 bases between. The CDR3 contains 15 residues.

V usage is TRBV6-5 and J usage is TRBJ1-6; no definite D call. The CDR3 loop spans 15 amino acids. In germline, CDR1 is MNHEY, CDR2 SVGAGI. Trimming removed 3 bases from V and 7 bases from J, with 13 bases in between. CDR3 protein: CASSYNTPANSPLHF. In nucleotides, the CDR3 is TGTGCCAGCAGTTATAATACTCCGGCAAATTCACCCCTCCACTTT.

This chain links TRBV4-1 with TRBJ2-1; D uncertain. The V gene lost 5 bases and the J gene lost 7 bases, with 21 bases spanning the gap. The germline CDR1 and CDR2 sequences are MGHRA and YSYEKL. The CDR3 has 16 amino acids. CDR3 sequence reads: CASSFEIAPTRNEQFF. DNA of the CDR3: TGCGCCAGCAGCTTCGAAATAGCCCCTACAAGGAATGAGCAGTTCTTC.

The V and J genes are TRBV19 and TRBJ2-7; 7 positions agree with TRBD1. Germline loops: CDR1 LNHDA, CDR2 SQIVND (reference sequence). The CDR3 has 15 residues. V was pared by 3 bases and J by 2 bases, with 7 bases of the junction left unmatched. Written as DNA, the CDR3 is TGTGCCAGTAGTATTGGATCGGGGACAGCCTACGAGCAGTACTTC. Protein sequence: CASSIGSGTAYEQYF. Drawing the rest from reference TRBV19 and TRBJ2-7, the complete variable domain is DGGITQSPKYLFRKEGQNVTLSCEQNLNHDAMYWYRQDPGQGLRLIYYSQIVNDFQKGDIAEGYSVSREKKESFPLTVTSAQKNPTAFYLCASSIGSGTAYEQYFGPGTRLTVT.

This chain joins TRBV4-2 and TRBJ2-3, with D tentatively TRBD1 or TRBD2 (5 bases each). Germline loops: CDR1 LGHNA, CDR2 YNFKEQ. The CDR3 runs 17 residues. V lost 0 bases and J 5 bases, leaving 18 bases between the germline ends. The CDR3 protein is CASSQESGAVGQDTQYF. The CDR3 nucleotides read TGTGCCAGCAGCCAAGAGAGCGGCGCGGTGGGGCAAGATACGCAGTATTTT.

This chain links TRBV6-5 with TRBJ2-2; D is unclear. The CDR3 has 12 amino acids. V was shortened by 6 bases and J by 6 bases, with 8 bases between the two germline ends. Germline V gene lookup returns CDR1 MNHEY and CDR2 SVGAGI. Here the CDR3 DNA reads TGTGCCAGCAGGGGTGTGGCCGGGGAGCTGTTTTTT. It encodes CASRGVAGELFF.

The CDR3 spells CASSEEMRSTGGNGYTF. CDR3 coding DNA: TGTGCCAGCAGTGAAGAGATGAGGAGCACAGGGGGAAATGGCTACACCTTC. The chain has TRBV2 and TRBJ1-2; 8 nucleotides match TRBD1. After removal of 1 base from V and 6 bases from J, the junction contained 13 bases not matched to a gene. This CDR3 is 17 amino acids long. Looked up from germline, CDR1 is SNHLY and CDR2 is FYNNEI.